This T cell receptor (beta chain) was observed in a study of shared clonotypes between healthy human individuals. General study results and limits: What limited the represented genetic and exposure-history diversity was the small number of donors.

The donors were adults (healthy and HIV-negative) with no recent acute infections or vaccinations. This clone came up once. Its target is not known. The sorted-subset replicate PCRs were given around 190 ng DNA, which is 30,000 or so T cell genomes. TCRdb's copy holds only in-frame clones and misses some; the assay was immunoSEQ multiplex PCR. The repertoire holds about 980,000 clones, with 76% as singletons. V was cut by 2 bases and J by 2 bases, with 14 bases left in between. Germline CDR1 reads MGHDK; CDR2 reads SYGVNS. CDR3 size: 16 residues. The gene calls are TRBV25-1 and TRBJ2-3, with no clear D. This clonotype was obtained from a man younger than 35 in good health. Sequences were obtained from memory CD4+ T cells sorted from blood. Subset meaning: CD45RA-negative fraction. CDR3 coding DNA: TGTGCCAGCAGTGAAAAAACAGAAATACTCACAGATACGCAGTATTTT. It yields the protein CASSEKTEILTDTQYF.